The entry below gives a single TCR beta chain sequence along with its context. Its antigen is still unknown. The data belong to a study of cytomegalovirus exposure and HLA in healthy donors. PCR was performed using 60 Vbeta and 13 Jbeta primers. Measured with immunoSEQ multiplex PCR; TCRdb has only the in-frame clones, and not every one. The table records 160,000 or so clones, around 80% of them present only once. Study results and limitations: Analyzed later, most CMV-associated TCR beta chains appeared HLA-restricted.

The CDR3 has 14 amino acids. Germline-derived CDR1 and CDR2 are MNHEY and SMNVEV (reference sequence). Unrecorded immune exposure was likely among donors, who were nominally healthy when sampled. This chain connects TRBV27 to TRBJ2-5, with a tentative D call TRBD2 (5 bases). The J call may be mistaken, given a closer DNA end match to TRBJ2-7. This TCR came from a female donor in good health and CMV-seronegative. Sequencing used PBMCs. Here the CDR3 reads CASSPRTGSYEQYF. CDR3 DNA sequence: TGTGCCAGCAGTCCGCGGACTGGCTCCTACGAGCAGTACTTC.